This record covers a single TCR beta chain. The method was immunoSEQ multiplex PCR; TCRdb's version includes in-frame clones alone and lacks a portion of them. Seen here are over 200,000 clones, roughly 88% observed once, and the top ten hold around 30%. These data come from a study of blood T cell repertoires in COVID-19. The CDR3 loop spans 13 amino acids. The germline CDR1 and CDR2 sequences are LNHDA and SQIVND (reference sequence). Trimming stripped 4 bases from V and 4 bases from J, with 10 bases between. The rearrangement joins TRBV19 to TRBJ1-2; no clear D gene. The sequenced sample consisted of peripheral blood. The TCR was taken from a man aged 40-49 years with acute or convalescent COVID-19. CDR3: CASSTQVTYGYTF. DNA of the CDR3: TGTGCCAGTAGTACCCAGGTTACCTATGGCTACACCTTC. The full variable domain, in which reference TRBV19 and TRBJ1-2 provide the parts outside the CDR3, is DGGITQSPKYLFRKEGQNVTLSCEQNLNHDAMYWYRQDPGQGLRLIYYSQIVNDFQKGDIAEGYSVSREKKESFPLTVTSAQKNPTAFYLCASSTQVTYGYTFGSGTRLTVV.